This passage covers 26 T cell receptor beta chains from one sample sequenced in a study of blood T cell repertoires in COVID-19 (dated by TCRdb to about 2020). Libraries came from the immunoSEQ multiplex PCR assay. TCRdb obtained this table from immuneACCESS and retained in-frame rearrangements with V and J assigned. These tables miss some clones; where compared with another copy, unresolved V genes account for less than half of the shortfall, and the remainder is unexplained. The sample data list 380,000 or so clones, and 80% to 90% of these were observed just once. Clones ranked in the top ten supply 1% to 1.5% of the sample. The sample was peripheral blood. The source is a man in his forties with acute or convalescent COVID-19.

V gene TRBV2 combines with J gene TRBJ2-2; the D gene is possibly TRBD2 (6 bases). The germline V and J ends were trimmed by 7 bases and 4 bases, with 19 bases remaining between them. The CDR3 has 16 residues. Per germline, CDR1 SNHLY and CDR2 FYNNEI. The CDR3 DNA is TGTGCCAGCATTAAGGGGAGGAGGGGACCCACCGGGGAGCTGTTTTTT. This sequence encodes CASIKGRRGPTGELFF.

V and J are TRBV7-2 and TRBJ1-3; 8 nucleotides agree with TRBD1. CDR1 SGHTA and CDR2 FQGNSA come from the germline V gene. With 0 bases clipped from V and 6 bases from J, the junction kept 4 bases outside the gene matches. This CDR3 contains 15 residues. The CDR3 protein is CASSLAQTGENTIYF. CDR3 nucleotides: TGTGCCAGCAGCTTAGCCCAGACAGGGGAAAACACCATATATTTT.

The genes are TRBV19 and TRBJ1-5, with D maybe TRBD1 (5 bases). CDR3 length equals 13 residues. Looked up from germline, CDR1 is LNHDA and CDR2 is SQIVND (reference sequence). V dropped 6 bases and J dropped 4 bases, with 10 bases sitting between them. The CDR3: CASRWQGNQPQHF. Here the CDR3 DNA reads TGTGCCAGTAGATGGCAGGGTAATCAGCCCCAGCATTTT.

The genes are TRBV20-1 and TRBJ1-1; a possible D gene is TRBD1 (6 bases). The CDR3 consists of 14 residues. With 3 bases removed from V and 0 bases from J, the gap between germline ends came to 11 bases. Germline V gene lookup returns CDR1 DFQATT and CDR2 SNEGSKA (reference sequence). The CDR3 DNA reads as TGCAGTGCTAGTTCTAACAGGGTGAACACTGAAGCTTTCTTT. It encodes CSASSNRVNTEAFF.

The rearrangement uses TRBV7-3 and TRBJ2-7; D may be TRBD2 (6 bases). The CDR3 loop spans 20 amino acids. CDR1 is SGHTA and CDR2 is FQGTGA in the germline V gene. Between the trimmed V and J ends, which lost 2 bases and 1 base, there was a span of 27 bases. In DNA, the CDR3 is TGTGCCAGCAGCTTATCCGTTTGGCGGATCAGGGTAGCGGAGTCCTACGAGCAGTACTTC. Amino acids: CASSLSVWRIRVAESYEQYF.

This clone was counted a single time. One end of the junction does not line up with germline, which may come from a read error. The chain uses TRBV11-2 and TRBJ2-5, with D hard to call. The CDR3 is 15 amino acids. From germline, CDR1 is SGHAT and CDR2 FQNNGV. In DNA form, the CDR3 reads TGTGCCAGCAGCTACGTCGGATACGACCAAGAGGCCCAGTACTTC. Translating gives CASSYVGYDQEAQYF.

The chain employs TRBV27 and TRBJ2-2; a possible D gene is TRBD1 (5 bases). Trimming left V 8 bases short and J 2 bases short, with 12 bases between. The CDR3 loop spans 14 amino acids. Germline CDR1 reads MNHEY; CDR2 reads SMNVEV (reference sequence). CDR3 region: CASSDRYNTGELFF. The DNA for the CDR3 is TGTGCCAGCTCCGACAGATATAACACCGGGGAGCTGTTTTTT.

V is TRBV5-1 and J is TRBJ1-2, with D unclear. Germline lookup yields CDR1 SGHRS and CDR2 YFSETQ. V was pared by 1 base and J by 8 bases, with 15 bases between. This CDR3 is built from 14 residues. DNA of the CDR3: TGCGCCAGCAGCTTGTATCCCGGAGATCGCGGCTACACCTTC. Residues: CASSLYPGDRGYTF.

V gene TRBV27 combines with J gene TRBJ1-1; D is ambiguous. CDR1 and CDR2 (germline): MNHEY, SMNVEV (reference sequence). Trimming pared 8 bases from V and 1 base from J, leaving 11 bases between. The CDR3 covers 13 residues. CDR3 region: CASRDSGNTEAFF. The CDR3, as DNA: TGTGCCAGCCGGGATTCGGGGAACACTGAAGCTTTCTTT.

As for this clone: Other DNA sequences in the same sample also yield this CDR3. The rearrangement uses TRBV9 and TRBJ1-2; 7 positions agree with TRBD1. V lost 2 bases to trimming and J lost 2 bases; unmatched junction nucleotides: 3. This CDR3 spans 14 amino acids. Looked up from germline, CDR1 is SGDLS and CDR2 is YYNGEE. DNA for the CDR3: TGTGCCAGCAGCGTCGCACAGGGGAACTATGGCTACACCTTC. Translating gives CASSVAQGNYGYTF.

The rearrangement joins TRBV28 to TRBJ1-6; D is possibly TRBD1 (6 bases). The V gene lost 4 bases and the J gene lost 5 bases, with 12 bases spanning the gap. Germline assignment: CDR1 MDHEN and CDR2 SYDVKM. This CDR3 has 15 residues. The CDR3 protein is CASSSPGTNNSPLHF. In nucleotides, the CDR3 is TGTGCCAGCAGTTCCCCCGGGACAAATAATTCACCCCTCCACTTT. Based on the CDR3 plus reference TRBV28 and TRBJ1-6, the full variable domain is DVKVTQSSRYLVKRTGEKVFLECVQDMDHENMFWYRQDPGLGLRLIYFSYDVKMKEKGDIPEGYSVSREKKERFSLILESASTNQTSMYLCASSSPGTNNSPLHFGNGTRLTVT.

The chain is built from TRBV19 and TRBJ1-1; 9 bases are a match to TRBD1. This CDR3 region has 15 residues. Germline V gene sequence: CDR1 LNHDA, CDR2 SQIVND (reference sequence). Losses at the gene ends were 6 bases for V and 1 base for J; bases not matched to a gene: 6. CDR3 sequence reads: CASRVDRGANTEAFF. As DNA, the CDR3 is TGTGCCAGTAGGGTGGACAGGGGAGCGAACACTGAAGCTTTCTTT.

The chain employs TRBV5-1 and TRBJ2-1, with 13 nucleotides matching TRBD2. This CDR3 has 15 amino acids. CDR1 is SGHRS and CDR2 is YFSETQ in the germline V gene. The trim removed 6 bases at V and 8 bases at J, leaving 8 bases unmatched. CDR3 protein: CASTTGTSGEDEQFF. DNA of the CDR3: TGCGCCAGCACCACCGGGACTAGCGGGGAGGATGAGCAGTTCTTC.

The rearrangement links TRBV7-8 to TRBJ1-1, with 7 bases fitting TRBD1. The V gene's germline CDR1 is SGHVS and CDR2 FQNEAQ. The junction had 0 bases not matched to a gene; V was cut back by 1 base and J by 7 bases. The CDR3 extends over 12 amino acids. As DNA, the CDR3 is TGTGCCAGCAGCTTAGGGGACAGTGAAGCTTTCTTT. Protein sequence: CASSLGDSEAFF.

The rearrangement joins TRBV19 to TRBJ2-7; D is undetermined. The CDR3 has 13 residues. Trimming left V 7 bases short and J 3 bases short, with 13 bases between. The germline V gene encodes CDR1 LNHDA and CDR2 SQIVND (reference sequence). The CDR3 spells CASTPRGSYEQYF. The CDR3 region has the DNA TGTGCCAGTACCCCCCGCGGCAGCTACGAGCAGTACTTC. Using reference TRBV19 and TRBJ2-7 for the parts outside the CDR3, the full variable domain is DGGITQSPKYLFRKEGQNVTLSCEQNLNHDAMYWYRQDPGQGLRLIYYSQIVNDFQKGDIAEGYSVSREKKESFPLTVTSAQKNPTAFYLCASTPRGSYEQYFGPGTRLTVT.

V gene TRBV7-9 combines with J gene TRBJ2-7; 7 nucleotides line up with TRBD2. The germline V gene has CDR1 SEHNR and CDR2 FQNEAQ (reference sequence). The V gene end was trimmed by 1 base and the J gene end by 1 base; junction bases not matched to a gene: 4. The CDR3 is 15 amino acids. CDR3 sequence reads: CASSLGAGASYEQYF. DNA for the CDR3: TGTGCCAGCAGCTTAGGGGCGGGAGCGTCCTACGAGCAGTACTTC.

V and J are TRBV28 and TRBJ1-3; D unclear. Per the germline V gene, CDR1 is MDHEN and CDR2 is SYDVKM. Trimming shortened V by 5 bases and J by 0 bases, and 8 bases separated the two germline ends. The CDR3 contains 14 residues. In DNA, the CDR3 is TGTGCCAGCAGTCCTGCGGGCTCTGGAAACACCATATATTTT. This encodes CASSPAGSGNTIYF.

V usage is TRBV7-3 and J usage is TRBJ1-1, with unresolved D. CDR3 length: 14 residues. In germline, CDR1 is SGHTA, CDR2 FQGTGA. V was trimmed by 0 bases and J by 5 bases, leaving 10 bases between them. CDR3 in DNA: TGTGCCAGCAGCTTAACTGGGCAGTGGACTGAAGCTTTCTTT. Its translation: CASSLTGQWTEAFF.

The chain employs TRBV27 and TRBJ2-3, with 8 bases fitting TRBD1. This CDR3 contains 15 residues. Germline V gene sequence: CDR1 MNHEY, CDR2 SMNVEV (reference sequence). The trim removed 4 bases at V and 7 bases at J, leaving 10 bases unmatched. CDR3 residues: CASSSTGGAQYTQYF. CDR3 nucleotides: TGTGCCAGCAGTTCAACAGGGGGTGCACAATATACGCAGTATTTT.

J is TRBJ1-1 and V is TRBV5-6; D is perhaps TRBD1 (6 bases). The V gene lost 0 bases and the J gene lost 5 bases, with 8 bases spanning the gap. Germline loops: CDR1 SGHDT, CDR2 YYEEEE. This CDR3 spans 13 amino acids. DNA of the CDR3: TGTGCCAGCAGCTTGGGGGACATTACTGAAGCTTTCTTT. This encodes CASSLGDITEAFF.

This sequence joins TRBV5-1 and TRBJ2-5, with unresolved D. Germline V CDR1 and CDR2: SGHRS, YFSETQ. V was shortened by 0 bases and J by 2 bases, with 5 bases between the two germline ends. The CDR3 is made up of 13 amino acids. CDR3 in amino acids: CASSLVRQETQYF. The CDR3 DNA is TGCGCCAGCAGCTTGGTCAGGCAAGAGACCCAGTACTTC. The complete variable domain, with remaining parts taken from reference TRBV5-1 and TRBJ2-5, reads KAGVTQTPRYLIKTRGQQVTLSCSPISGHRSVSWYQQTPGQGLQFLFEYFSETQRNKGNFPGRFSGRQFSNSRSEMNVSTLELGDSALYLCASSLVRQETQYFGPGTRLLVL.

This rearrangement joins TRBV5-1 to TRBJ2-1; no reliable D call. Germline V CDR1 and CDR2: SGHRS, YFSETQ. The CDR3 sequence is 12 residues long. Trimming cost V 4 bases and J 8 bases, with 10 bases left between them. The chain's CDR3 is CASSIDSDEQFF. The CDR3 DNA follows: TGCGCCAGCAGCATCGATAGTGATGAGCAGTTCTTC.

The chain joins TRBV5-6 to TRBJ2-3; 8 bases are shared with TRBD2. CDR3 length: 18 residues. The germline V gene encodes CDR1 SGHDT and CDR2 YYEEEE. Trimming at V came to 3 bases and at J to 0 bases, leaving 12 bases not matched to a gene. CDR3 region: CASSYGPIAGPSTDTQYF. CDR3 in DNA: TGTGCCAGCAGCTACGGTCCGATAGCGGGGCCAAGCACAGATACGCAGTATTTT.

The chain has TRBV28 and TRBJ1-1; 8 bases match TRBD1. CDR3 length: 12 residues. V trimming: 10 bases; J trimming: 10 bases; junction bases outside the gene matches: 11. The germline gives CDR1 MDHEN, CDR2 SYDVKM. CDR3 residues: CATFTGGPGAFF. The CDR3 region has the DNA TGTGCCACCTTCACAGGGGGGCCCGGAGCTTTCTTT.

This clone was observed a few times. The same CDR3 is also encoded by other DNA sequences in this sample. The chain has TRBV19 and TRBJ1-1, with D possibly matching TRBD1 (5 bases). Germline CDR1 reads LNHDA; CDR2 reads SQIVND (reference sequence). The CDR3 consists of 12 residues. Trimming left V 5 bases short and J 1 base short, with 5 bases between. CDR3 region: CASSDRNTEAFF. The CDR3 region has the DNA TGTGCCAGTAGTGACAGGAACACTGAAGCTTTCTTT. The full variable domain, rest sourced from reference TRBV19 and TRBJ1-1, is DGGITQSPKYLFRKEGQNVTLSCEQNLNHDAMYWYRQDPGQGLRLIYYSQIVNDFQKGDIAEGYSVSREKKESFPLTVTSAQKNPTAFYLCASSDRNTEAFFGQGTRLTVV.

The genes are TRBV2 and TRBJ1-1; perhaps TRBD1 as D (6 bases). The germline CDR1 and CDR2 sequences are SNHLY and FYNNEI. Trimming cost V 8 bases and J 3 bases, with 10 bases left between them. CDR3 length: 12 residues. The CDR3 loop is CASGRGDTEAFF. In nucleotides, the CDR3 is TGTGCCAGCGGGAGGGGGGACACTGAAGCTTTCTTT.